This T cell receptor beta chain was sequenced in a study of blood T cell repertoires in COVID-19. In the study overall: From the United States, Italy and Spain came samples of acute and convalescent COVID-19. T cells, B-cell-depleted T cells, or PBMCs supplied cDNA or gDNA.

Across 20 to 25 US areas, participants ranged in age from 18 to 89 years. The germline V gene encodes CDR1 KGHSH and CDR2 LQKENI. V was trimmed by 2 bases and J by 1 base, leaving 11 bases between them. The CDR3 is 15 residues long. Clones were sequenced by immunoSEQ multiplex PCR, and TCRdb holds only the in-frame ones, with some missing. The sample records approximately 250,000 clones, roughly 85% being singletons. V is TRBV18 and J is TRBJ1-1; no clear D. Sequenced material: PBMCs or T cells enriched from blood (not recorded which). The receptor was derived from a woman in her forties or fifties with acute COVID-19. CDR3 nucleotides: TGTGCCAGCTCACCAAAAACGGACTCGAACACTGAAGCTTTCTTT. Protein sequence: CASSPKTDSNTEAFF.